One T cell receptor (beta chain) is described in this entry. This specimen comes from a study of T cell changes during pregnancy in multiple sclerosis. The assay was immunoSEQ multiplex PCR, and TCRdb's table has in-frame clones only and misses some. Of fewer than 80,000 clones listed, 91% are singletons. CDR1 and CDR2 from the germline V gene are ENHRY and SYGVKD. The length of the CDR3 is 14 residues. V was pared by 2 bases and J by 3 bases, with 10 bases between. The TCR was taken from a female donor in good health, enrolled as a control in a pregnancy study. This specimen was CD4+ T cells from peripheral blood mononuclear cells, taken in the third trimester of pregnancy. The V call is TRBV10-3, the J call TRBJ1-2, with D perhaps TRBD1 (6 bases). The CDR3 loop is CAISETGPDYGYTF. In nucleotides, the CDR3 is TGTGCCATCAGTGAGACAGGGCCCGACTATGGCTACACCTTC.